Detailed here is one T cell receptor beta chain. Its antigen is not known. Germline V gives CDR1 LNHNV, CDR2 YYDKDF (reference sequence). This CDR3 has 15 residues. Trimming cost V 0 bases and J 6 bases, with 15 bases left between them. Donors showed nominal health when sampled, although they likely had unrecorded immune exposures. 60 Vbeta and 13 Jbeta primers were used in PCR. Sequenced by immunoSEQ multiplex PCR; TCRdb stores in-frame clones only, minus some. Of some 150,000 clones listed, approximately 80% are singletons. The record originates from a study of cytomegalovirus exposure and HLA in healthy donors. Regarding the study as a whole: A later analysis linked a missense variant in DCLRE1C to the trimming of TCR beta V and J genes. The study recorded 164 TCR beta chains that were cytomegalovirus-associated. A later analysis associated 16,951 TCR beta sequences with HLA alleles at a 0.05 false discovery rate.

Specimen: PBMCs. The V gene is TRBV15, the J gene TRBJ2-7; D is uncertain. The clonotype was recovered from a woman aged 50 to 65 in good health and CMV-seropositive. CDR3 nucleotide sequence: TGTGCCACCAGCAGAGAACGGCCCGGAGTCGGCGAGCAGTACTTC. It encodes CATSRERPGVGEQYF.